The subject of this entry is one TCR beta chain. The antigen is undetermined. Splitting of CD4+ cells produced CD45RA+ naive and CD45RA-negative memory subsets. This CDR3 is built from 14 residues. CDR1 and CDR2 (germline): KGHSH, LQKENI. Trimming removed 6 bases from V and 3 bases from J; junction bases left unmatched: 5. Sequencing was at deep level. Measured with immunoSEQ multiplex PCR; TCRdb has only the in-frame clones, and not every one. The repertoire consists of more than 1.2 million clones, with 98% occurring once and the leading ten covering over 0.3%. These data are taken from a study of shared clonotypes between healthy human individuals. Study findings and constraints: Clonotype sharing among donors, it was expected, would be affected by sequencing depth. The naive CD4 repertoires of several donors were compared, and approximately 5% of clonotypes were shared.

The clonotype originates from a man aged 25 to 45 in good health. The sequencing input was naive CD4+ T cells sorted from blood. The sample's subset: CD45RA+ positively selected. This rearrangement joins TRBV18 to TRBJ2-7; TRBD1 aligns across 10 bases. The CDR3 region is CASSHRDRGYEQYF. The CDR3 nucleotides are TGTGCCAGCTCCCACCGGGACAGGGGCTACGAGCAGTACTTC.